This entry lists 3 T cell receptor beta chains sequenced from one sample in a study of Ad26.COV2.S vaccination and SARS-CoV-2 variants. Sequenced by immunoSEQ multiplex PCR; TCRdb stores in-frame clones only, minus some. The sample lists roughly 100,000 clones; around 81% were seen once. Sequencing used peripheral blood, obtained after recovery from COVID-19. All receptors derive from a human donor who had recovered from COVID-19.

The J gene is TRBJ2-3, the V gene TRBV7-2; 7 bases agree with TRBD2. This CDR3 has 16 residues. Germline loops: CDR1 SGHTA, CDR2 FQGNSA. After removal of 5 bases from V and 4 bases from J, the junction contained 12 bases not matched to a gene. The CDR3 nucleotides are TGTGCCAGCAGCGAAGGCGCGGCGGCGGGGGCAGATACGCAGTATTTT. It specifies CASSEGAAAGADTQYF.

The chain recombines TRBV5-6 with TRBJ1-2; D not resolved. Germline CDR1 reads SGHDT; CDR2 reads YYEEEE. V lost 1 base to trimming and J lost 5 bases, with 12 bases between them. The CDR3 totals 14 residues. CDR3 DNA: TGTGCCAGCAGCTTGCGTGAGCATGGGTATGGCTACACCTTC. As protein: CASSLREHGYGYTF.

The chain uses TRBV7-9 and TRBJ2-3; TRBD1 aligns across 7 bases. J gave up 5 bases and V 3 bases, and 8 bases lay outside the gene matches. In germline, CDR1 is SEHNR, CDR2 FQNEAQ (reference sequence). The CDR3 runs to 15 residues. CDR3 amino acids: CASSFGQGEGDTQYF. For the CDR3, the DNA is TGTGCCAGCAGCTTCGGCCAGGGGGAAGGAGATACGCAGTATTTT.